The 26 T cell receptor beta chains presented below share a single source sample, sequenced in a study of T cell changes during pregnancy in multiple sclerosis (dated by TCRdb to the late 2010s). Receptors were amplified or captured by the immunoSEQ multiplex PCR assay. Sourced from immuneACCESS, this table was stored by TCRdb with only in-frame sequences that have V and J called. A share of the clones is absent; for the studies checked, an unresolved V gene accounts for under half, and the remainder has no known explanation. Present in this sample are roughly 40,000 clones, 91% of which were seen just once. The ten largest clones represent approximately 0.5% of the sample. The specimen was CD4+ T cells from peripheral blood mononuclear cells, collected in the second trimester of pregnancy. Receptors originate from a female donor in good health, enrolled as a control in a pregnancy study.

The chain recombines TRBV18 with TRBJ2-6; D ambiguous. V lost 1 base, J lost 6 bases, and 10 bases lay in between. Looked up from germline, CDR1 is KGHSH and CDR2 is LQKENI. CDR3 size: 15 residues. The CDR3 DNA reads as TGTGCCAGCTCACCACGTCAGTCCGTGGCCAACGTCCTGACTTTC. It yields the protein CASSPRQSVANVLTF. Complete variable domain (other parts from reference TRBV18 and TRBJ2-6): NAGVMQNPRHLVRRRGQEARLRCSPMKGHSHVYWYRQLPEEGLKFMVYLQKENIIDESGMPKERFSAEFPKEGPSILRIQQVVRGDSAAYFCASSPRQSVANVLTFGAGSRLTVL.

The rearrangement uses TRBV7-9 and TRBJ1-1, with 12 nucleotides matching TRBD1. With 3 bases clipped from V and 8 bases from J, the junction kept 4 bases outside the gene matches. In germline, CDR1 is SEHNR, CDR2 FQNEAQ (reference sequence). CDR3 length: 14 residues. The CDR3 spells CASSFPGQGAEAFF. CDR3 nucleotide sequence: TGTGCCAGCAGCTTTCCGGGACAGGGGGCCGAAGCTTTCTTT.

The rearrangement joins TRBV30 to TRBJ2-2; 13 bases align to TRBD2. The V segment lost 0 bases and the J segment 4 bases; nucleotides outside the gene matches: 5. CDR3 length equals 17 residues. Per germline, CDR1 GTSNPN and CDR2 SVGIG (reference sequence). The CDR3 DNA is TGTGCCTGGAGTGTACTTTGGACTAGCGGGAGCACCGGGGAGCTGTTTTTT. Protein product: CAWSVLWTSGSTGELFF.

The gene calls are TRBV5-1 and TRBJ2-5, with 10 positions matching TRBD2. The J segment lost 10 bases and the V segment lost 3 bases, leaving 15 bases of the junction unmatched. This CDR3 contains 16 residues. From germline, CDR1 is SGHRS and CDR2 YFSETQ. This CDR3 is CASSSQLAGSREGQYF. CDR3 nucleotide sequence: TGCGCCAGCAGCTCCCAACTAGCGGGGTCCCGGGAGGGCCAGTACTTC.

The chain uses TRBV30 and TRBJ1-5, with D possibly TRBD1 on 6 matching bases. Trimming removed 2 bases at V and 2 bases at J, with 16 bases between. Germline-derived CDR1 and CDR2 are GTSNPN and SVGIG (reference sequence). The CDR3 contains 16 residues. CDR3 in amino acids: CAWSNGPRGGNQPQHF. The CDR3 bases are TGTGCCTGGAGTAACGGGCCCAGGGGCGGCAATCAGCCCCAGCATTTT. Drawing the rest from reference TRBV30 and TRBJ1-5, the complete variable domain is SQTIHQWPATLVQPVGSPLSLECTVEGTSNPNLYWYRQAAGRGLQLLFYSVGIGQISSEVPQNLSASRPQDRQFILSSKKLLLSDSGFYLCAWSNGPRGGNQPQHFGDGTRLSIL.

The chain employs TRBV18 and TRBJ2-1, with D possibly TRBD2 on 6 matching bases. Germline values: CDR1 KGHSH, CDR2 LQKENI. CDR3 length: 13 amino acids. V lost 3 bases, J lost 7 bases, and 10 bases lay in between. The CDR3 here is CASSPRGINEQFF. The CDR3 nucleotides are TGTGCCAGCTCACCCCGGGGGATTAATGAGCAGTTCTTC.

V is TRBV10-3 and J is TRBJ2-7; 7 nucleotides align to TRBD2. The V segment lost 5 bases and the J segment 1 base; nucleotides outside the gene matches: 5. Per the germline V gene, CDR1 is ENHRY and CDR2 is SYGVKD. There are 14 residues in the CDR3. In DNA, the CDR3 is TGTGCCATCAGTCGGAGGGAGGGATCCTACGAGCAGTACTTC. Translating it yields CAISRREGSYEQYF.

This chain connects TRBV12-5 to TRBJ1-1, with D possibly being TRBD1 (6 bases). V gave up 6 bases and J gave up 1 base, with 18 bases separating them. CDR1 and CDR2 from the germline V gene are LGHNT and FRNRAP. The CDR3 consists of 16 residues. CDR3 sequence reads: CASGTSVGGRNTEAFF. The CDR3 nucleotides are TGTGCTAGTGGGACAAGCGTTGGGGGCCGGAACACTGAAGCTTTCTTT. The full variable domain, rest sourced from reference TRBV12-5 and TRBJ1-1, is DARVTQTPRHKVTEMGQEVTMRCQPILGHNTVFWYRQTMMQGLELLAYFRNRAPLDDSGMPKDRFSAEMPDATLATLKIQPSEPRDSAVYFCASGTSVGGRNTEAFFGQGTRLTVV.

The chain recombines TRBV4-2 with TRBJ2-2, with 7 bases identical to TRBD2. Trimming at V came to 1 base and at J to 4 bases, leaving 21 bases not matched to a gene. The CDR3 is 21 residues long. CDR1 and CDR2 from the germline V gene are LGHNA and YNFKEQ. The CDR3 loop reads CASSQGVWGTSAQRGTGELFF. CDR3 nucleotide sequence: TGTGCCAGCAGCCAAGGGGTTTGGGGCACTAGCGCCCAAAGGGGCACCGGGGAGCTGTTTTTT.

The V and J genes are TRBV11-3 and TRBJ1-1; 9 bases align to TRBD1. The CDR3 contains 12 residues. The V gene's germline CDR1 is SGHNT and CDR2 YENEEA. Trimming cost V 5 bases and J 11 bases; bases outside gene matches: 6. CDR3 in amino acids: CASSIGQGWAFF. DNA of the CDR3: TGTGCCAGCAGCATAGGACAGGGGTGGGCTTTCTTT.

The rearrangement links TRBV7-9 to TRBJ2-1, with 10 bases matching TRBD1. Germline trimming cut 5 bases from V and 7 bases from J; bases unmatched to any gene: 11. In germline, CDR1 is SEHNR, CDR2 FQNEAQ (reference sequence). This CDR3 spans 16 amino acids. The CDR3 sequence is CASSQGGQGRGNEQFF. The CDR3 DNA sequence: TGTGCCAGCAGCCAAGGGGGACAGGGGAGAGGGAATGAGCAGTTCTTC.

This sequence joins TRBV28 and TRBJ2-1, with 7 bases that match TRBD1. The CDR3 has 17 amino acids. With V trimmed by 6 bases and J by 6 bases, 17 bases remained unmatched. Germline-derived CDR1 and CDR2 are MDHEN and SYDVKM. CDR3 sequence reads: CASSAPSRQGRFNEQFF. The CDR3, as DNA: TGTGCCAGCAGCGCTCCTTCCCGACAGGGTCGGTTCAATGAGCAGTTCTTC.

The rearrangement links TRBV6-5 to TRBJ2-7; TRBD1 agrees at 7 bases. J was trimmed by 1 base and V by 5 bases; bases with no gene match: 8. This CDR3 comprises 15 residues. CDR1 is MNHEY and CDR2 is SVGAGI in the germline V gene. The CDR3 DNA is TGTGCCAGCAGTCGTGGACAGGATAGTTCCTACGAGCAGTACTTC. It encodes CASSRGQDSSYEQYF.

The rearrangement uses TRBV5-6 and TRBJ2-2, with TRBD1 matching over 7 bases. The V gene end was trimmed by 4 bases and the J gene end by 1 base; junction bases not matched to a gene: 4. Germline assignment: CDR1 SGHDT and CDR2 YYEEEE. CDR3 size: 15 residues. The CDR3 DNA reads as TGTGCCAGCAGCCGAAGGGACAGGAACACCGGGGAGCTGTTTTTT. Its protein is CASSRRDRNTGELFF.

The rearrangement joins TRBV19 to TRBJ1-5; 7 bases are shared with TRBD1. Germline V CDR1 and CDR2: LNHDA, SQIVND (reference sequence). Trimming took 7 bases from V and 0 from J; bases not matched to a gene: 21. The CDR3 is 20 amino acids. The CDR3 region is CASTWPGQSQSSNSNQPQHF. In DNA, the CDR3 is TGTGCCAGTACCTGGCCGGGACAGAGTCAATCCAGCAATAGCAATCAGCCCCAGCATTTT.

This rearrangement joins TRBV28 to TRBJ2-1; TRBD2 is a possible D gene (6 bases). The CDR3 contains 13 residues. Between the trimmed V and J ends, which lost 7 bases and 7 bases, there was a span of 14 bases. The V gene's germline CDR1 is MDHEN and CDR2 SYDVKM. The CDR3 protein is CASTGAGLNEQFF. In nucleotides, the CDR3 is TGTGCCAGCACGGGAGCAGGGTTGAATGAGCAGTTCTTC.

The chain's CDR3 is CASSFTGGSHGELFF. The CDR3 DNA sequence: TGTGCCAGCAGCTTCACAGGGGGCTCGCACGGGGAGCTGTTTTTT. The gene calls are TRBV7-2 and TRBJ2-2; 9 nucleotides line up with TRBD1. The germline CDR1 and CDR2 sequences are SGHTA and FQGNSA. The trim removed 3 bases at V and 7 bases at J, leaving 6 bases unmatched. The CDR3 contains 15 residues.

The chain has TRBV18 and TRBJ2-3, with D perhaps matching TRBD1 (5 bases). Germline V gene sequence: CDR1 KGHSH, CDR2 LQKENI. The CDR3 runs 13 residues. Trimming removed 4 bases from V and 5 bases from J, with 10 bases in between. CDR3 coding DNA: TGTGCCAGCTCACAGGGAAGGGGAGATACGCAGTATTTT. This encodes CASSQGRGDTQYF.

J is TRBJ1-6 and V is TRBV12-5; 7 bases agree with TRBD1. This CDR3 has 14 residues. From germline, CDR1 is LGHNT and CDR2 FRNRAP. V was clipped by 3 bases and J by 5 bases; unmatched bases: 1. The chain's CDR3 is CASGLGTDNSPLHF. DNA for the CDR3: TGTGCTAGTGGTTTAGGGACAGATAATTCACCCCTCCACTTT.

This clone was picked up one time. The chain recombines TRBV5-6 with TRBJ2-3; TRBD2 matches at 10 bases. CDR1 and CDR2 (germline): SGHDT, YYEEEE. The CDR3 has 16 residues. The V and J ends lost 1 base and 4 bases, in that order; junction bases with no gene match: 6. CDR3 protein: CASSLFSSGGADTQYF. The CDR3 DNA sequence: TGTGCCAGCAGCTTGTTCTCTAGCGGGGGCGCAGATACGCAGTATTTT.

V gene TRBV4-2 combines with J gene TRBJ1-3; perhaps TRBD1 as D (6 bases). This CDR3 region has 15 residues. Germline V gives CDR1 LGHNA, CDR2 YNFKEQ. Trimming removed 0 bases at V and 5 bases at J, with 11 bases between. In DNA form, the CDR3 reads TGTGCCAGCAGCCAAGACCTGGACAGCCGAAACACCATATATTTT. This translates into CASSQDLDSRNTIYF.

The chain employs TRBV6-5 and TRBJ1-1, with 7 bases lining up with TRBD1. The CDR3 contains 12 residues. CDR1 is MNHEY, CDR2 SVGAGI, per germline. V lost 2 bases to trimming and J lost 9 bases; unmatched junction nucleotides: 3. CDR3 residues: CASSYRDSKAFF. For the CDR3, the DNA is TGTGCCAGCAGTTACCGGGACAGTAAAGCTTTCTTT.

V usage is TRBV20-1 and J usage is TRBJ2-5; D not certain. The CDR3 extends over 10 amino acids. V lost 4 bases, J lost 4 bases, and 4 bases lay in between. Germline V CDR1 and CDR2: DFQATT, SNEGSKA (reference sequence). The CDR3 sequence is CSAKRETQYF. In nucleotides, the CDR3 is TGCAGTGCTAAGAGAGAGACCCAGTACTTC.

This chain joins TRBV28 and TRBJ2-1; TRBD1 is a possible D gene (5 bases). The germline gives CDR1 MDHEN, CDR2 SYDVKM. The CDR3 runs 15 residues. Trimming shortened V by 5 bases and J by 1 base, and 12 bases separated the two germline ends. The CDR3 spells CASSPGPGSYNEQFF. The CDR3 nucleotides read TGTGCCAGCAGTCCAGGACCAGGGTCCTACAATGAGCAGTTCTTC.

The chain uses TRBV7-8 and TRBJ1-4; D remains unclear. Germline CDR1 and CDR2: SGHVS and FQNEAQ. There are 13 residues in the CDR3. V lost 5 bases to trimming and J lost 7 bases, with 11 bases between them. CDR3 sequence reads: CASSRTGTEKLFF. For the CDR3, the DNA is TGTGCCAGCAGCCGGACGGGAACTGAAAAACTGTTTTTT.

This chain joins TRBV30 and TRBJ2-6; D gene unclear. V lost 3 bases, J lost 2 bases, and 5 bases lay in between. Per the germline V gene, CDR1 is GTSNPN and CDR2 is SVGIG (reference sequence). CDR3 size: 13 residues. DNA of the CDR3: TGTGCCTGGAGGTTTACTGGGGCCAACGTCCTGACTTTC. Its translation: CAWRFTGANVLTF.